The 7 T cell receptor beta chains below come from one sample, sequenced in a study of control samples from healthy donors and cancer patients. Method: immunoSEQ multiplex PCR; TCRdb's copy keeps in-frame clones and lacks some. The repertoire holds under 450,000 clones, with 90% as singletons. Sequencing used PBMCs. These receptors all come from a man aged 35-49 years with head and neck cancer.

The chain uses TRBV7-9 and TRBJ1-4; D call uncertain. This CDR3 contains 15 residues. V lost 2 bases to trimming and J lost 6 bases, with 13 bases between them. Germline V gives CDR1 SEHNR, CDR2 FQNEAQ (reference sequence). The CDR3 bases are TGTGCCAGCAGCTTAAGGCTCCAATGGGATGAAAAACTGTTTTTT. Its protein product is CASSLRLQWDEKLFF.

The chain recombines TRBV28 with TRBJ2-1; 9 positions agree with TRBD2. Germline V gene lookup returns CDR1 MDHEN and CDR2 SYDVKM. CDR3 length: 13 residues. Trimming removed 7 bases from V and 8 bases from J; junction bases left unmatched: 6. The CDR3 region has the DNA TGTGCCAGCAACGGCGGGGGGGCGTATGAGCAGTTCTTC. Translated: CASNGGGAYEQFF.

The J gene is TRBJ2-1, the V gene TRBV7-2, with D perhaps matching TRBD1 (5 bases). Trimming pared 3 bases from V and 3 bases from J, leaving 15 bases between. Germline V gene data show CDR1 as SGHTA and CDR2 as FQGNSA. The CDR3 is 16 residues long. CDR3 in amino acids: CASSFGGQGLYNEQFF. CDR3 nucleotides: TGTGCCAGCAGCTTTGGTGGGCAGGGCCTCTACAATGAGCAGTTCTTC.

The gene calls are TRBV13 and TRBJ2-7, with a possible D match to TRBD1 (6 bases). CDR3 size: 12 residues. The V gene lost 5 bases and the J gene lost 4 bases, with 9 bases spanning the gap. Looked up from germline, CDR1 is PRHDT and CDR2 is FYEKMQ (reference sequence). The CDR3 sequence is CASSARGYEQYF. CDR3 coding DNA: TGTGCCAGCAGCGCAAGGGGGTACGAGCAGTACTTC.

The chain couples TRBV5-1 to TRBJ2-7, with D possibly TRBD2 on 5 matching bases. The CDR3 has 14 amino acids. Looked up from germline, CDR1 is SGHRS and CDR2 is YFSETQ. Trimming cost V 5 bases and J 2 bases, with 14 bases left between them. Here the CDR3 reads CASREVPGPYEQYF. The CDR3 nucleotides read TGCGCCAGCAGGGAGGTCCCGGGCCCCTACGAGCAGTACTTC. Filled out from reference TRBV5-1 and TRBJ2-7, the complete variable domain reads KAGVTQTPRYLIKTRGQQVTLSCSPISGHRSVSWYQQTPGQGLQFLFEYFSETQRNKGNFPGRFSGRQFSNSRSEMNVSTLELGDSALYLCASREVPGPYEQYFGPGTRLTVT.

This clone was counted a single time. The chain recombines TRBV30 with TRBJ2-7; D call uncertain. V was clipped by 0 bases and J by 4 bases, with 4 bases between them. The CDR3 has 11 amino acids. CDR1 and CDR2 (germline): GTSNPN, SVGIG (reference sequence). CDR3 loop: CAWSVQYEQYF. In DNA, the CDR3 is TGTGCCTGGAGTGTACAGTACGAGCAGTACTTC. Based on the CDR3 plus reference TRBV30 and TRBJ2-7, the full variable domain is SQTIHQWPATLVQPVGSPLSLECTVEGTSNPNLYWYRQAAGRGLQLLFYSVGIGQISSEVPQNLSASRPQDRQFILSSKKLLLSDSGFYLCAWSVQYEQYFGPGTRLTVT.

The rearrangement links TRBV5-6 to TRBJ2-5; 8 nucleotides align to TRBD1. J gave up 5 bases and V 4 bases, and 10 bases lay outside the gene matches. Looked up from germline, CDR1 is SGHDT and CDR2 is YYEEEE. CDR3 length: 15 amino acids. CDR3 sequence reads: CASSPSGQGAETQYF. The CDR3 nucleotides read TGTGCCAGCAGCCCATCTGGACAGGGAGCGGAGACCCAGTACTTC.